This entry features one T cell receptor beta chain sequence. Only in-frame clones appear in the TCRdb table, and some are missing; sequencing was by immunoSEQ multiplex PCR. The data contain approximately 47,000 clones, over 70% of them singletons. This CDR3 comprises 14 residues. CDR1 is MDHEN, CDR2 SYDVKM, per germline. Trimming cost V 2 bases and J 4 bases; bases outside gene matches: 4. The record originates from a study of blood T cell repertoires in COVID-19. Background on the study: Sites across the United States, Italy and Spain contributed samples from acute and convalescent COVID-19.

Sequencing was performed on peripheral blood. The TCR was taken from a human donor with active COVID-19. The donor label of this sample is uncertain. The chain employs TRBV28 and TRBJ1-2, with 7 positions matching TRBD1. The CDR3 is CASSLEGATYGYTF. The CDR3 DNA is TGTGCCAGCAGTTTAGAGGGGGCCACCTATGGCTACACCTTC.